This T cell receptor beta chain derives from a study of blood T cell repertoires in COVID-19. The J segment lost 1 base and the V segment lost 1 base, leaving 5 bases of the junction unmatched. Germline V gives CDR1 SGHNT, CDR2 YENEEA. The CDR3 consists of 16 residues. Sequenced by immunoSEQ multiplex PCR; TCRdb stores in-frame clones only, minus some. The data hold a few hundred thousand clones, with roughly 80% observed a single time. The TCR comes from a woman aged 80 or over with acute or convalescent COVID-19. Specimen: peripheral blood. This chain connects TRBV11-3 to TRBJ2-5; 8 nucleotides align to TRBD2. Here the CDR3 DNA reads TGTGCCAGCAGCTTAGGGGGACTAGGGGCCCAAGAGACCCAGTACTTC. Its translation: CASSLGGLGAQETQYF.